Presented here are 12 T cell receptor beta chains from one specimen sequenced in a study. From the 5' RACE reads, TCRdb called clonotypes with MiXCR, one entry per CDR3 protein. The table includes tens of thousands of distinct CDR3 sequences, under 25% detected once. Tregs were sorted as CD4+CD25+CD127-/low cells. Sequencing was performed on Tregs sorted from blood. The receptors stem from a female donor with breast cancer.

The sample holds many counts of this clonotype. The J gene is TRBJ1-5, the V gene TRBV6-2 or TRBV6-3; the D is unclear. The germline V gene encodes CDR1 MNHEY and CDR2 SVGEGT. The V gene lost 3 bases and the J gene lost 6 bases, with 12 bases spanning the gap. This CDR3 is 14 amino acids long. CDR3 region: CASSYFPGRQPQHF. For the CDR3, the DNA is TGTGCCAGCAGTTATTTCCCTGGCCGTCAGCCCCAGCATTTT.

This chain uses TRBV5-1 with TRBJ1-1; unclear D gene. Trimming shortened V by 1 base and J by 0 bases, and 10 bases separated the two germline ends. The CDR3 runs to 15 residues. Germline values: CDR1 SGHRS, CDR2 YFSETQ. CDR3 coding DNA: TGCGCCAGCAGCTTGTCTTCCGGGTTGAACACTGAAGCTTTCTTT. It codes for CASSLSSGLNTEAFF.

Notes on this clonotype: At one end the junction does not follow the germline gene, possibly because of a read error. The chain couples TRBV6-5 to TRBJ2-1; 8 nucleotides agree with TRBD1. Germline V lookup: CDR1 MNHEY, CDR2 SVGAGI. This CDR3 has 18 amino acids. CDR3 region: CAGSYSIRRTGMDNEQFF. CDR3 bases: TGTGCCGGCAGTTACTCGATTAGACGGACAGGGATGGACAATGAGCAGTTCTTC.

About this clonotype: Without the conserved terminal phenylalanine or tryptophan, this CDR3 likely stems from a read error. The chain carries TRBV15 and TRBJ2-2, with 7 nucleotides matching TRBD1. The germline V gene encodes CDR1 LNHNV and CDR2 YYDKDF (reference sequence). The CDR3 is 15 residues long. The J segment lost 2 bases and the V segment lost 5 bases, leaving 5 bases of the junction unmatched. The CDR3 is CATSGTATNTGELFY. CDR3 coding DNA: TGTGCCACCAGCGGGACAGCGACTAACACCGGGGAGCTGTTTTAT.

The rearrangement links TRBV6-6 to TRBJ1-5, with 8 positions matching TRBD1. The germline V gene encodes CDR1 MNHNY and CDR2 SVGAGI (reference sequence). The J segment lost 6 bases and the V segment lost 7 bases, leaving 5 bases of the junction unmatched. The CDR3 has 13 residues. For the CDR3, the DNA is TGTGCCAGCACCAAGGACAGGGTTCAGCCCCAGCATTTT. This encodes CASTKDRVQPQHF.

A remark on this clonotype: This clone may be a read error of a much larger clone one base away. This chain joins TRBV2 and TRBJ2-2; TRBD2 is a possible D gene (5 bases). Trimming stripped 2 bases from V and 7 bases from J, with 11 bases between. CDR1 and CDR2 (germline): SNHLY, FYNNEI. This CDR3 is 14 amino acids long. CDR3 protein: CASSELGVNGELFF. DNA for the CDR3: TGTGCCAGCAGTGAACTCGGGGTTAACGGGGAGCTGTTTTTT.

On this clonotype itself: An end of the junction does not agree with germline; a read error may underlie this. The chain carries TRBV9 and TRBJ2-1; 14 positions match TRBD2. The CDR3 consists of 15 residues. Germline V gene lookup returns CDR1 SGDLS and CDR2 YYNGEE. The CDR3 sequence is CAGSEGTSGSNEQFF. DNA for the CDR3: TGTGCCGGCAGCGAGGGGACTAGCGGGAGTAATGAGCAGTTCTTC.

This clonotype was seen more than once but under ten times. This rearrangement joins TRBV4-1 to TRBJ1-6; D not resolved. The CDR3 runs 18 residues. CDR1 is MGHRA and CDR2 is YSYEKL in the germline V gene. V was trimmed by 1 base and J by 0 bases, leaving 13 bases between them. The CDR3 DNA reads TGCGCCAGCAGCCAAGTTACCGGGTTTAGCTCCTATAATTCACCCCTCCACTTT. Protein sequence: CASSQVTGFSSYNSPLHF.

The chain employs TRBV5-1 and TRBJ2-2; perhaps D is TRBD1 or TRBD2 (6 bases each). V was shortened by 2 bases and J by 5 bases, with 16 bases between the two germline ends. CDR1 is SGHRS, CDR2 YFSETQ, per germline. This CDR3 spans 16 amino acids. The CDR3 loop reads CASSFSTGARTGELFF. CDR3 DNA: TGCGCCAGCAGCTTCTCGACGGGGGCGAGAACCGGGGAGCTGTTTTTT.

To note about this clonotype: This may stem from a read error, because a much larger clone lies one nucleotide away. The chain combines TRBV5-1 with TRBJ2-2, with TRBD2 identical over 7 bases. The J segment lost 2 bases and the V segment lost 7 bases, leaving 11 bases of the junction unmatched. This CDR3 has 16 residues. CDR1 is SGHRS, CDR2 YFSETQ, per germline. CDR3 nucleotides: TGCGCCAGCGGCCAACGCCCTAGCGGAAACACCGGGGAGCTGTTTTTT. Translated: CASGQRPSGNTGELFF.

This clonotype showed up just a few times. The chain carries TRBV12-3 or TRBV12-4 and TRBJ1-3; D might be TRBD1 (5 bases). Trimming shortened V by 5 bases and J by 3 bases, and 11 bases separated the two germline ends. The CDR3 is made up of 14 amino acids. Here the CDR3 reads CASSLQGNGNTIYF. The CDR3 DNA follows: TGTGCCAGCAGTCTCCAGGGAAATGGAAACACCATATATTTT.

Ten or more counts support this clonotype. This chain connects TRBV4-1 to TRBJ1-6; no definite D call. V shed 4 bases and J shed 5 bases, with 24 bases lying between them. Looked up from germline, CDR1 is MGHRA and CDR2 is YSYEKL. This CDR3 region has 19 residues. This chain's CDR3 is CASSRKGFVGPGNNSPLHF. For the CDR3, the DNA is TGCGCCAGCAGCCGTAAAGGGTTCGTTGGGCCGGGTAATAATTCACCCCTCCACTTT.